A selection of T cell receptor beta chains follows, all from one sample in a study of Graves' ophthalmopathy and Graves' hyperthyroidism. TCRdb analysed the multiplex PCR reads with MiXCR anew, one entry per CDR3 protein. The sample has around 520,000 distinct CDR3 sequences, roughly 39% seen once. The sample taken for sequencing was peripheral blood or thyroid tissue (not recorded which). The receptor set was obtained from an adult man with Graves' hyperthyroidism. The CDR3 runs from the conserved cysteine through the conserved F or W. A D gene is named only where the DNA matches it firmly. Only part of the rows carry a size: once, few, many, or a class if the clone is expanded.

j_gene: TRBJ1-4
v_gene: TRBV15
len: 15
abundance: many
d_gene: TRBD1
CDR3aa: CATSRDRGENEKLFF
CDR3nt: TGTGCCACCAGCAGAGACAGGGGGGAGAATGAAAAACTGTTTTTT

j_gene: TRBJ2-7
v_gene: TRBV10-2
len: 15
abundance: many
d_gene: TRBD2
CDR3aa: CASSEWLAGGGEQYF
CDR3nt: TGCGCCAGCAGTGAGTGGTTAGCGGGAGGAGGTGAGCAGTACTTC

j_gene: TRBJ2-7
v_gene: TRBV7-9
len: 13
abundance: NA
d_gene: NA
CDR3aa: CASGLVVSREQYF
CDR3nt: TGTGCCAGCGGCTTAGTAGTATCCCGCGAGCAGTACTTC

j_gene: TRBJ1-5
v_gene: TRBV6-6
len: 16
abundance: few
d_gene: TRBD1
CDR3aa: CASSDRSGQGNQPQHF
CDR3nt: TGTGCCAGCAGCGACCGGTCGGGACAGGGAAATCAGCCCCAGCATTTT

j_gene: TRBJ2-5
v_gene: TRBV20-1
len: 15
abundance: NA
d_gene: TRBD1
CDR3aa: CSADSRTGVRETQYF
CDR3nt: TGCAGTGCTGATAGCCGGACAGGGGTCAGAGAGACCCAGTACTTC

j_gene: TRBJ2-6
v_gene: TRBV29-1
len: 13
abundance: many
d_gene: NA
CDR3aa: CSVDPTDANVLTF
CDR3nt: TGCAGCGTTGACCCAACAGACGCCAACGTCCTGACTTTC

j_gene: TRBJ2-2
v_gene: TRBV7-8
len: 17
abundance: NA
d_gene: TRBD1
CDR3aa: CASSHRRQGANTGELFF
CDR3nt: TGTGCCAGCAGCCATCGCCGCCAGGGGGCGAACACCGGGGAGCTGTTTTTT

j_gene: TRBJ1-6
v_gene: TRBV9
len: 15
abundance: NA
d_gene: NA
CDR3aa: CASSVAPGSNSPLHF
CDR3nt: TGTGCCAGCAGCGTCGCCCCAGGGAGTAATTCACCCCTCCACTTT

j_gene: TRBJ1-4
v_gene: TRBV12-3/TRBV12-4
len: 16
abundance: NA
d_gene: TRBD1
CDR3aa: CASSSGTAATNEKLFF
CDR3nt: TGTGCCAGCAGTTCGGGGACAGCCGCAACTAATGAAAAACTGTTTTTT

j_gene: TRBJ1-5
v_gene: TRBV7-8
len: 15
abundance: many
d_gene: NA
CDR3aa: CASSLAAVSNQPQHF
CDR3nt: TGTGCCAGCAGCTTAGCGGCGGTTAGCAATCAGCCCCAGCATTTT

j_gene: TRBJ2-5
v_gene: TRBV24-1
len: 15
abundance: few
d_gene: TRBD1
CDR3aa: CATSDLATGGETQYF
CDR3nt: TGTGCCACCAGTGATTTAGCGACAGGGGGCGAGACCCAGTACTTC

j_gene: TRBJ2-2
v_gene: TRBV29-1
len: 13
abundance: many
d_gene: NA
CDR3aa: CSTWTLLTGELFF
CDR3nt: TGCAGCACCTGGACTCTTCTCACCGGGGAGCTGTTTTTT

j_gene: TRBJ1-2
v_gene: TRBV13
len: 14
abundance: many
d_gene: NA
CDR3aa: CASSSLLRAGGYTF
CDR3nt: TGTGCCAGCAGCTCTCTCCTTAGGGCGGGTGGCTACACCTTC

j_gene: TRBJ2-1
v_gene: TRBV5-1
len: 13
abundance: NA
d_gene: TRBD1
CDR3aa: CASSSGQGDLQFF
CDR3nt: TGCGCCAGCAGCTCGGGACAGGGGGATTTGCAGTTCTTC

j_gene: TRBJ1-3
v_gene: TRBV7-8
len: 15
abundance: many
d_gene: NA
CDR3aa: CASSLGPGSGNTIYF
CDR3nt: TGTGCCAGCAGCTTAGGACCGGGCTCTGGAAACACCATATATTTT

j_gene: TRBJ1-6
v_gene: TRBV20-1
len: 13
abundance: NA
d_gene: NA
CDR3aa: CSARDPSNSPLHF
CDR3nt: TGCAGTGCTAGGGACCCTTCCAATTCACCCCTCCACTTT

j_gene: TRBJ2-5
v_gene: TRBV27
len: 13
abundance: many
d_gene: NA
CDR3aa: CASSSGNQETQYF
CDR3nt: TGTGCCAGCAGTTCCGGGAACCAAGAGACCCAGTACTTC

j_gene: TRBJ2-5
v_gene: TRBV27
len: 15
abundance: NA
d_gene: NA
CDR3aa: CASSLSWGGRETQYF
CDR3nt: TGTGCCAGCAGTTTATCGTGGGGGGGGCGAGAGACCCAGTACTTC

j_gene: TRBJ1-6
v_gene: TRBV7-2
len: 16
abundance: NA
d_gene: NA
CDR3aa: CASSLEGDLSNSPLHF
CDR3nt: TGTGCCAGCAGCTTAGAAGGGGATTTATCTAATTCACCCCTCCACTTT

j_gene: TRBJ2-5
v_gene: TRBV2
len: 13
abundance: many
d_gene: NA
CDR3aa: CASSERTAETQYF
CDR3nt: TGTGCCAGCAGTGAAAGGACAGCAGAGACCCAGTACTTC

j_gene: TRBJ1-6
v_gene: TRBV5-8
len: 14
abundance: many
d_gene: NA
CDR3aa: CASSLRVGNSPLHF
CDR3nt: TGTGCCAGCAGCTTGAGGGTGGGCAATTCACCCCTCCACTTT

j_gene: TRBJ1-3
v_gene: TRBV3-1
len: 14
abundance: few
d_gene: NA
CDR3aa: CASSQVDSGNTIYF
CDR3nt: TGTGCCAGCAGTCAGGTCGACTCTGGAAACACCATATATTTT

j_gene: TRBJ1-5
v_gene: TRBV20-1
len: 13
abundance: many
d_gene: NA
CDR3aa: CSARVDPNQPQHF
CDR3nt: TGCAGTGCTAGAGTGGACCCCAATCAGCCCCAGCATTTT

j_gene: TRBJ2-1
v_gene: TRBV10-3
len: 13
abundance: few
d_gene: NA
CDR3aa: CAISESINSQQFF
CDR3nt: TGTGCCATCAGTGAGAGTATCAACAGCCAGCAGTTCTTC

j_gene: TRBJ1-6
v_gene: TRBV5-5
len: 18
abundance: few
d_gene: NA
CDR3aa: CASSLQVEGGSYNSPLHF
CDR3nt: TGTGCCAGCAGCTTGCAGGTTGAGGGGGGATCCTATAATTCACCCCTCCACTTT

j_gene: TRBJ2-5
v_gene: TRBV15
len: 10
abundance: once
d_gene: NA
CDR3aa: CATGGETQYF
CDR3nt: TGTGCCACCGGCGGGGAGACCCAGTACTTC